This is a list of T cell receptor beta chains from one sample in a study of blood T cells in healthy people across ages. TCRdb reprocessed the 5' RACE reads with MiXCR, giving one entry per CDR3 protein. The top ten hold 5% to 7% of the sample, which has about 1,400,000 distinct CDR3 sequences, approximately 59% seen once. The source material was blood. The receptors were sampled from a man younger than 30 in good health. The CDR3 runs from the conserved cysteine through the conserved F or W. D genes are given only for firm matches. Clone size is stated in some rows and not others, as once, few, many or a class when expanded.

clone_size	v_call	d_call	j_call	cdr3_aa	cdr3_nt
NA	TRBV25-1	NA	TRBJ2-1	CASSFGSVRAHEQFF	TGTGCCAGCAGCTTCGGGTCGGTCAGGGCCCATGAGCAGTTCTTC
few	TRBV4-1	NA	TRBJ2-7	CASSQGRGIPYEQYF	TGCGCCAGCAGCCAAGGACGGGGGATCCCCTACGAGCAGTACTTC
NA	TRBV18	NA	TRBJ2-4	CASSPRGSLAKNIQYF	TGTGCCAGCTCACCACGGGGGAGCCTAGCCAAAAACATTCAGTACTTC
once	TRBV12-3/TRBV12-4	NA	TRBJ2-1	CASSTSRESNEQFF	NA
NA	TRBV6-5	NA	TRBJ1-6	CASRTGALLHF	TGTGCCAGCAGGACAGGTGCGCTCCTCCACTTT
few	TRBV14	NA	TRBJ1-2	CASSQEPGPWDGYTF	TGTGCCAGCAGCCAAGAACCCGGCCCCTGGGATGGCTACACCTTC
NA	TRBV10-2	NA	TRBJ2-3	CASSESLKSDTQYF	TGCGCCAGCAGCGAAAGCCTAAAATCAGATACGCAGTATTTT
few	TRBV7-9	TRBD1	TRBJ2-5	CASSLGQGRFIETQYF	TGTGCCAGCAGCCTAGGACAGGGTCGTTTTATCGAGACCCAGTACTTC
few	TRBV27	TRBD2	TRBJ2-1	CASNIASGNRQFF	TGTGCCAGCAACATTGCTAGCGGAAATAGGCAGTTCTTC
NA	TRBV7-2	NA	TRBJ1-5	CASARSSNQPQHF	TGTGCCAGCGCGCGCAGTAGCAATCAGCCCCAGCATTTT
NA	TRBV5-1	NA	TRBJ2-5	CASSLPTGTQETQYF	TGCGCCAGCAGCTTGCCAACGGGGACCCAAGAGACCCAGTACTTC
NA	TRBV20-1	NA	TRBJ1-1	CSADHRDLGTEAFF	TGCAGTGCTGATCACCGGGACCTCGGCACTGAAGCTTTCTTT
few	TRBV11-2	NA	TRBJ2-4	CASSPTAGTKNIQYF	TGTGCCAGCAGTCCGACGGCGGGGACCAAAAACATTCAGTACTTC
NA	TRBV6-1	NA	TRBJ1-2	CASSGQIRSGLKGTF	TGTGCCAGCAGTGGCCAGATCCGGTCCGGGCTCAAAGGCACCTTC
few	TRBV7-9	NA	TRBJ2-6	CASSFYLTSGANVLTF	TGTGCCAGCAGCTTCTACTTAACCTCTGGGGCCAACGTCCTGACTTTC
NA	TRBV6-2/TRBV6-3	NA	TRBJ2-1	CASSQPRGSNNEQFF	TGTGCCAGCAGCCAACCCCGGGGCAGTAACAATGAGCAGTTCTTC
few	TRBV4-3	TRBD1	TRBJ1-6	CASSQGTGYSPLHF	TGCGCCAGCAGCCAAGGGACAGGGTACTCACCCCTCCACTTT
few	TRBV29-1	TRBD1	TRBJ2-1	CSAKDRGIYNEQFF	TGCAGCGCCAAGGACAGGGGGATCTACAATGAGCAGTTCTTC
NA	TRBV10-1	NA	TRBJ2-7	CASSEGQVTYEQYF	TGCGCCAGCAGTGAGGGGCAGGTCACCTACGAGCAGTACTTC
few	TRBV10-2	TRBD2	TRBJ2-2	CASIVGGVTGELFF	TGCGCCAGCATCGTGGGAGGGGTAACCGGGGAGCTGTTTTTT
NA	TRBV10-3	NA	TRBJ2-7	CAISEDATEQYF	TGTGCCATCAGTGAGGACGCTACCGAGCAGTACTTC
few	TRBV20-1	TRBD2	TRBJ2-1	CSARVGLAGAHNEQFF	TGCAGTGCTAGAGTTGGACTAGCGGGAGCTCACAATGAGCAGTTCTTC
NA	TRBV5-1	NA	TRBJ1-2	CASSDPEGYTF	TGCGCCAGCAGCGATCCCGAAGGCTACACCTTC
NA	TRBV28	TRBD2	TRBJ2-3	CASSILADDTQYF	TGTGCCAGCAGCATACTAGCGGATGATACGCAGTATTTT
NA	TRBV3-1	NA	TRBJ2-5	CASSPMRGAQETQYF	TGTGCCAGCAGCCCAATGCGAGGGGCGCAAGAGACCCAGTACTTC
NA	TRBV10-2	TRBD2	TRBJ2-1	CASSEGGGYNEQFF	TGCGCCAGCAGTGAAGGCGGGGGTTACAATGAGCAGTTCTTC
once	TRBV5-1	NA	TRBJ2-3	CASSKRDSTDTQYF	TGCGCCAGCAGCAAACGGGACAGCACAGATACGCAGTATTTT
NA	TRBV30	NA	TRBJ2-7	CAWTRDRGLSYNEQYF	TGTGCCTGGACAAGAGACAGAGGTTTATCCTACAATGAGCAGTACTTC
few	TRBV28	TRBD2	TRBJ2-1	CASTLAGGPYNEQFF	TGTGCCAGCACCTTAGCGGGGGGGCCCTACAATGAGCAGTTCTTC
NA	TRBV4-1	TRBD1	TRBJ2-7	CASSRGTGYSYEQYF	TGCGCCAGCAGCCGCGGGACAGGTTATTCCTACGAGCAGTACTTC
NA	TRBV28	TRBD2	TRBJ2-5	CASSLWTSGGQETQYF	TGTGCCAGCAGTTTATGGACTAGCGGGGGCCAAGAGACCCAGTACTTC
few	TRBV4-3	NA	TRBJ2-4	CASSQVISKNIQYF	TGCGCCAGCAGCCAAGTCATCTCCAAAAACATTCAGTACTTC
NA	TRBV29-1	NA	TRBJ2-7	CSVGPAGDYEQYF	TGCAGCGTTGGACCAGCAGGGGACTACGAGCAGTACTTC
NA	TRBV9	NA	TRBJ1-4	CASSVALGADEKLFF	TGTGCCAGCAGCGTAGCATTAGGGGCCGATGAAAAACTGTTTTTT
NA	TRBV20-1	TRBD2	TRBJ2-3	CSAGGRLADSTDTQYF	TGCAGTGCTGGGGGTAGGCTAGCGGACTCCACAGATACGCAGTATTTT
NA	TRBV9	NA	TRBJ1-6	CASSGSVGDNSPLHF	TGTGCCAGCAGCGGCTCAGTAGGGGATAATTCACCCCTCCACTTT
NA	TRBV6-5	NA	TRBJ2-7	CASSTSAGGGNEQYF	NA
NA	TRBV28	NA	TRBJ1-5	CASRRTGYQPQHF	TGTGCCAGCAGAAGGACCGGTTATCAGCCCCAGCATTTT
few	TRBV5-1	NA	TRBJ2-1	CASSLPLDNEQFF	TGCGCCAGCAGCTTGCCCCTAGACAATGAGCAGTTCTTC
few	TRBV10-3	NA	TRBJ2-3	CAITTDSGLITQYF	TGTGCCATCACCACAGATTCGGGACTCATTACGCAGTATTTT
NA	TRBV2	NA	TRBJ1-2	CASSERGPTGYTF	TGTGCCAGCAGTGAAAGAGGGCCCACGGGCTACACCTTC
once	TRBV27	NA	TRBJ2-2	CASSWRLNTGELFF	TGTGCCAGCAGTTGGCGGTTGAACACCGGGGAGCTGTTTTTT